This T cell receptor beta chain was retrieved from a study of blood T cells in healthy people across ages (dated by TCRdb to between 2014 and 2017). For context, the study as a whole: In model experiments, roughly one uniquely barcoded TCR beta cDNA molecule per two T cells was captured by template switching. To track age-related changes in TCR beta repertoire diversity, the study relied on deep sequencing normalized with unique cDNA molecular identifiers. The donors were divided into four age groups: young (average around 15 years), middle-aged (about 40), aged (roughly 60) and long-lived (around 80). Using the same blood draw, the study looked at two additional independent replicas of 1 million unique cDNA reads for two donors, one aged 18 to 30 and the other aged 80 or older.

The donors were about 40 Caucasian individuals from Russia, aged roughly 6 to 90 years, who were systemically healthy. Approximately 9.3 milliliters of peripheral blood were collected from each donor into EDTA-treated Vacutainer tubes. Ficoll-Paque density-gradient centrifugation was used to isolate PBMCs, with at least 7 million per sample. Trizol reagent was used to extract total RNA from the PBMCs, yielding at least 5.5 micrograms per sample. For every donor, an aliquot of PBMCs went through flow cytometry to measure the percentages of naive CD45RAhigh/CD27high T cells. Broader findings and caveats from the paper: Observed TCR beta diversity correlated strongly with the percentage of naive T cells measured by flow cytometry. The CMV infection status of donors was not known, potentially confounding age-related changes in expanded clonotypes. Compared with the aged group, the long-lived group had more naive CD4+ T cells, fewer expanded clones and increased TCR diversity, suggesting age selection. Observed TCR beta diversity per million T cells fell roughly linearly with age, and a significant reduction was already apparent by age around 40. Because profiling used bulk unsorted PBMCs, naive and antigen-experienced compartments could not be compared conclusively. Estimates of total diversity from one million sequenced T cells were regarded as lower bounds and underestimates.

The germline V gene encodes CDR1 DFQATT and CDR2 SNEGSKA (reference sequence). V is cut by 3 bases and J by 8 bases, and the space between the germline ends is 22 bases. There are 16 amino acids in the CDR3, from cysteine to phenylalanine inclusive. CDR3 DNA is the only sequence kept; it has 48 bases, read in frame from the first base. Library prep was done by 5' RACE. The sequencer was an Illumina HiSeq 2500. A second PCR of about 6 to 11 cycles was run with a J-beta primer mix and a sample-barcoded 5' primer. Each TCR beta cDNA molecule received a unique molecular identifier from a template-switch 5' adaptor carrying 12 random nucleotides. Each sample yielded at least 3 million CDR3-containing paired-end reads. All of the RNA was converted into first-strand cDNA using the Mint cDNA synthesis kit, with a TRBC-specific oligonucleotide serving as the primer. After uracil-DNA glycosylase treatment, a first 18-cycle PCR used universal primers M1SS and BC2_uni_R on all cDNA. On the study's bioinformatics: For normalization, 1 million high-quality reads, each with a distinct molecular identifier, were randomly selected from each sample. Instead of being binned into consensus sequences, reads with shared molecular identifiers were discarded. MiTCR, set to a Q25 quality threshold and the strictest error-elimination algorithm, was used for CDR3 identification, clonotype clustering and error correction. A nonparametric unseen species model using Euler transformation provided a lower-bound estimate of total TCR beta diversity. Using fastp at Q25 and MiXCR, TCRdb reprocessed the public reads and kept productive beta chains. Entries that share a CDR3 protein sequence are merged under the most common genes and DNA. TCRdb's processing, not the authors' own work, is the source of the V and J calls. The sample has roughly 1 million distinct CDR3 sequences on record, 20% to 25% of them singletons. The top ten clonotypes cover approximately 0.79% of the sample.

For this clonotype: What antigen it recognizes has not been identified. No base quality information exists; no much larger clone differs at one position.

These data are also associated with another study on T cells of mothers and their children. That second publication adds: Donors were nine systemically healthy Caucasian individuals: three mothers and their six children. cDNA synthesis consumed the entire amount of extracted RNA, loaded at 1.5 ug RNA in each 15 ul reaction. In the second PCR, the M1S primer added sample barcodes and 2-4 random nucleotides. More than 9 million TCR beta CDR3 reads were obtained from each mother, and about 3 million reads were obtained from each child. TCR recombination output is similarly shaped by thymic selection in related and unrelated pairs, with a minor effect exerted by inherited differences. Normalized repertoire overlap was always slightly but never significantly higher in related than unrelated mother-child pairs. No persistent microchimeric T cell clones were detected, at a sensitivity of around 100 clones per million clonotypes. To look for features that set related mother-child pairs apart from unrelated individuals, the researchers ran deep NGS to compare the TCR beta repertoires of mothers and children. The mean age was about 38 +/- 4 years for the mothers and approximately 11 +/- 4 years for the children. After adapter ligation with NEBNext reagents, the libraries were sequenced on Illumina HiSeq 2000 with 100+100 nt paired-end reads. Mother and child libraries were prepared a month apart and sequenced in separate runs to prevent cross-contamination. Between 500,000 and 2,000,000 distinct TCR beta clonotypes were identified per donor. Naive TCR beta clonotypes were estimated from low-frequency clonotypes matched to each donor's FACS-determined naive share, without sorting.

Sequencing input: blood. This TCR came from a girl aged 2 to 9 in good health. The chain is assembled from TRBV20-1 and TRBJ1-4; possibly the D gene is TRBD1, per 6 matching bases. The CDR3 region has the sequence CSARTETGPGLEKLFF. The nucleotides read TGCAGTGCTAGGACCGAAACAGGGCCCGGGTTGGAAAAACTGTTTTTT.